The present T cell receptor (beta chain) was sequenced within a study of brain T cells in children with intractable seizures. General study results and limits: Patients' HCMV serostatus was unknown; virus specificity rests on CDR3 similarity alone.

Details on this clone: The antigen remains undetermined.

Surgery cases with the highest brain T cell transcript signatures were chosen for sequencing. At least one anti-epileptic drug was given before surgery. The repertoire was sequenced with immunoSEQ multiplex PCR; TCRdb's copy has only in-frame clones and lacks some. The sample yields under 45,000 clones, approximately 92% seen once. V gave up 5 bases and J gave up 8 bases, with 10 bases separating them. This CDR3 comprises 12 residues. Germline V gene data show CDR1 as SGHDN and CDR2 as FVKESK. Specimen: peripheral blood, collected at surgery. The source is a girl aged 2-9 years with tuberous sclerosis and intractable seizures. The rearrangement uses TRBV14 and TRBJ2-1; the D gene is possibly TRBD1 (6 bases). Here the CDR3 DNA reads TGTGCCAGCAGCGACAGGATGGATGAGCAGTTCTTC. It encodes CASSDRMDEQFF.